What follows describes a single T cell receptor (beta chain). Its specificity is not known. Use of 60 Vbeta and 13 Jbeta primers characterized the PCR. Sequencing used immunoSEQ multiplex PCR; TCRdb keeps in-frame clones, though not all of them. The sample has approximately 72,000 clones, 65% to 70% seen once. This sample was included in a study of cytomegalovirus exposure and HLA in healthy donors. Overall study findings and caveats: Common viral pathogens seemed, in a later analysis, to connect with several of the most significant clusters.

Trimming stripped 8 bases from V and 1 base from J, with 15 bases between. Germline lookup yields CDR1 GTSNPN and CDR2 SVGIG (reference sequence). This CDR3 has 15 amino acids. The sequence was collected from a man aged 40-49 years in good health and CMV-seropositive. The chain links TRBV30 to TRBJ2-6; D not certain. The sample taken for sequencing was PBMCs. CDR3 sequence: CAGLLFLSGANVLTF. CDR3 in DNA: TGTGCCGGGCTTCTTTTTCTTTCTGGGGCCAACGTCCTGACTTTC.